The 4 T cell receptor beta chains below come from one sample, sequenced in a study of high-grade serous ovarian cancer treatment subgroups (dated by TCRdb to the early 2020s). Tumor samples were collected prior to definitive surgery or chemotherapy. The receptor library was made with the immunoSEQ multiplex PCR assay. Held by TCRdb, this immuneACCESS table contains in-frame sequences only and omits some clones. Under half of the omission traces to an unresolved V gene where checked; the cause of the rest is unknown. Across this sample there are fewer than 35,000 clones, with about 86% seen only once. Of the sample, under 2.5% is held by the ten largest clones. The sequenced sample consisted of tumor tissue. Receptors originate from a human donor with high-grade serous ovarian cancer.

This rearrangement joins TRBV28 to TRBJ1-3, with unresolved D. Per germline, CDR1 MDHEN and CDR2 SYDVKM. The V and J ends lost 5 bases and 2 bases respectively, with 10 bases between them. This CDR3 region has 14 residues. The CDR3 region is CASSRRETGNTIYF. The CDR3 region has the DNA TGTGCCAGCAGTAGAAGGGAAACTGGAAACACCATATATTTT.

The chain couples TRBV9 to TRBJ2-2; D is possibly TRBD2 (5 bases). Germline assignment: CDR1 SGDLS and CDR2 YYNGEE. The CDR3 sequence is 15 residues long. V was cut by 0 bases and J by 1 base, with 7 bases left in between. In DNA form, the CDR3 reads TGTGCCAGCAGCGTAGGGACTGTGAACACCGGGGAGCTGTTTTTT. Its translation: CASSVGTVNTGELFF.

The chain recombines TRBV6-5 with TRBJ1-5; the D gene is possibly TRBD1 (6 bases). The CDR3 length is 14 residues. Trimming took off 6 bases at V and 7 bases at J, with 16 bases between the two ends. Germline CDR1 reads MNHEY; CDR2 reads SVGAGI. The DNA for the CDR3 is TGTGCCAGCAGGCAGGGAGGGGGGAGACAGCCCCAGCATTTT. As protein: CASRQGGGRQPQHF.

The chain uses TRBV6-6 and TRBJ2-7; D not certain. Per germline, CDR1 MNHNY and CDR2 SVGAGI (reference sequence). CDR3 length: 12 amino acids. The V and J ends lost 3 bases and 3 bases respectively, with 6 bases between them. CDR3 DNA sequence: TGTGCCAGCAGTTATTCCTTCTACGAGCAGTACTTC. Translation: CASSYSFYEQYF.